This T cell receptor (beta chain) appears in the sequencing data of a study of T cells in Graves' hyperthyroidism and ophthalmopathy. Study details: Peripheral blood was secured at the point of initial diagnosis, before any treatment. The study's findings and limits: Patients with ophthalmopathy were separated from those with stable hyperthyroidism by a 13 V-J model. Among thyroid clonotypes expanded above 0.001, most also appeared in blood.

TCR beta CDR3 sequences were amplified from RNA transcripts. The primer set for the first-round RT-PCR of the TCR CDR3 was HTBI. TCRdb re-called the multiplex PCR reads through MiXCR, storing one row per CDR3 protein. The table lists 300,000 to 350,000 distinct CDR3 sequences, over 15% of them singletons, with around 50% in the top ten. About this clonotype: What it binds is not known.

V lost 5 bases, J lost 3 bases, and 11 bases lay in between. The V gene's germline CDR1 is SNHLY and CDR2 FYNNEI. The CDR3 has 13 amino acids. The TCR sequence derives from a woman aged 45-65 years with Graves' hyperthyroidism. The sample consisted of blood. The gene calls are TRBV2 and TRBJ2-7; no reliable D call. The CDR3 coding sequence is TGTGCCAGCAGTACACTTGGGCTCTACGAGCAGTACGTC. This sequence encodes CASSTLGLYEQYV.